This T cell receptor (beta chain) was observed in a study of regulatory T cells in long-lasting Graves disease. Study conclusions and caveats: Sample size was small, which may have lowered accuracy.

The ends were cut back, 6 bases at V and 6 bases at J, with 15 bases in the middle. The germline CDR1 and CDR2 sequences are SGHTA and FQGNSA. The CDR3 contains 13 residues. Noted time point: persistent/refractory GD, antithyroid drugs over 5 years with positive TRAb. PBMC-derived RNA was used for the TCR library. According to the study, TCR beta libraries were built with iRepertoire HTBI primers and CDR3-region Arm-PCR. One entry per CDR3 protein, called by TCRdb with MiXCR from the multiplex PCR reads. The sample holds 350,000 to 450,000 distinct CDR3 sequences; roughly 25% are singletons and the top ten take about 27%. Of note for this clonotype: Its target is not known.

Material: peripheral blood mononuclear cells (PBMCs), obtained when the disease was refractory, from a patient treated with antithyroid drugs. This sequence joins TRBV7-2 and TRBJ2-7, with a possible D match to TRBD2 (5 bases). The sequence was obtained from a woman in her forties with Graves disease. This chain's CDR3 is CASSSLRDGEQYF. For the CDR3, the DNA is TGTGCCAGCAGTTCTCTGAGGGATGGCGAGCAGTACTTC.